The 6 T cell receptor beta chains given below trace back to one sample, sequenced in a study of cytomegalovirus exposure and HLA in healthy donors. Using immunoSEQ multiplex PCR, the repertoire was profiled, and TCRdb retains in-frame clones only, with some absent. The table includes 150,000 or so clones, 80% to 90% detected once. Material for sequencing was PBMCs. All receptors come from a man aged 18 to 35 in good health and CMV-seropositive.

This rearrangement joins TRBV11-2 to TRBJ2-1; 13 bases align to TRBD2. Germline V lookup: CDR1 SGHAT, CDR2 FQNNGV. This CDR3 region has 16 residues. The junction had 10 bases not matched to a gene; V was cut back by 5 bases and J by 9 bases. The CDR3 DNA reads as TGTGCCAGCAGCCTGAGACTAGCGGGGGGAACGGGTGAGCAGTTCTTC. This gives the protein CASSLRLAGGTGEQFF.

As concerns this clone: Other DNA sequences in this specimen translate into the identical CDR3. V and J are TRBV5-5 and TRBJ2-2; 9 bases match TRBD1. Unmatched junction bases numbered 5, after V lost 2 bases and J lost 6 bases. CDR3 size: 15 residues. Germline CDR1 SGHKS, CDR2 YYEKEE (reference sequence). The CDR3 bases are TGTGCCAGCAGCTTTAGGGACAGGGCCCCCGGGGAGCTGTTTTTT. It codes for CASSFRDRAPGELFF. Full variable domain (remainder filled in from reference TRBV5-5 and TRBJ2-2): DAGVTQSPTHLIKTRGQQVTLRCSPISGHKSVSWYQQVLGQGPQFIFQYYEKEERGRGNFPDRFSARQFPNYSSELNVNALLLGDSALYLCASSFRDRAPGELFFGEGSRLTVL.

The rearrangement uses TRBV30 and TRBJ2-5; 10 bases line up with TRBD1. Germline CDR1 GTSNPN, CDR2 SVGIG (reference sequence). CDR3 length equals 15 residues. Losses at the gene ends were 2 bases for V and 3 bases for J; bases not matched to a gene: 6. CDR3 in amino acids: CAWSRGGTGEETQYF. The CDR3 nucleotides read TGTGCCTGGAGTAGGGGAGGGACAGGGGAAGAGACCCAGTACTTC.

The V gene is TRBV27, the J gene TRBJ2-7; 7 positions agree with TRBD1. Germline loops: CDR1 MNHEY, CDR2 SMNVEV (reference sequence). V dropped 6 bases and J dropped 1; count of bases not matched to a gene: 9. The CDR3 is 15 amino acids. The CDR3 nucleotides read TGTGCCAGCAGGCGAACGGGACAGAGATCCTACGAGCAGTACTTC. Translated, it gives CASRRTGQRSYEQYF.

A single count supports this clone. The chain has TRBV10-2 and TRBJ1-2; 10 bases fit TRBD1. CDR3 length equals 14 residues. V lost 7 bases and J lost 2; bases outside the gene matches: 4. In germline, CDR1 is WSHSY, CDR2 SAAADI. The CDR3 DNA follows: TGCGCCAGCATGGGGACAGGGGAAAACTATGGCTACACCTTC. Translated: CASMGTGENYGYTF.

CDR3 loop: CASSASGGQYNEQFF. CDR3 DNA sequence: TGTGCCAGCAGTGCTAGCGGGGGCCAATACAATGAGCAGTTCTTC. J is TRBJ2-1 and V is TRBV6-1; 10 nucleotides line up with TRBD2. CDR1 is MNHNS and CDR2 is SASEGT in the germline V gene. This CDR3 is built from 15 residues. Unmatched junction bases numbered 4, after V lost 4 bases and J lost 4 bases.